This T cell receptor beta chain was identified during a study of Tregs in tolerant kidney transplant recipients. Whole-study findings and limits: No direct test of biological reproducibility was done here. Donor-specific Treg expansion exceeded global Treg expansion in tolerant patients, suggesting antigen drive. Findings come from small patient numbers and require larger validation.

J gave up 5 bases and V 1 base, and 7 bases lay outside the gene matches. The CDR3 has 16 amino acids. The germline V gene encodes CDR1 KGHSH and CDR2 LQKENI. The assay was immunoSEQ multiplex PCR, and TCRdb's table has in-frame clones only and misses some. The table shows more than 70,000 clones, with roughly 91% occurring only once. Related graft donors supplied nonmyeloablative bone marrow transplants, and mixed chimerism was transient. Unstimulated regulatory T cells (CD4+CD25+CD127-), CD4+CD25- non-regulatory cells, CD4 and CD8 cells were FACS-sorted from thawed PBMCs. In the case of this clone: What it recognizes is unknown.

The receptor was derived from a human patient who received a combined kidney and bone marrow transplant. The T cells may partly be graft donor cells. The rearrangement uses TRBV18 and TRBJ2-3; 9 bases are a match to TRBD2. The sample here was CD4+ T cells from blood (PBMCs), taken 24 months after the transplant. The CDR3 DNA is TGTGCCAGCTCACCACTGATAGCGGGAGTCAAAGATACGCAGTATTTT. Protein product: CASSPLIAGVKDTQYF.